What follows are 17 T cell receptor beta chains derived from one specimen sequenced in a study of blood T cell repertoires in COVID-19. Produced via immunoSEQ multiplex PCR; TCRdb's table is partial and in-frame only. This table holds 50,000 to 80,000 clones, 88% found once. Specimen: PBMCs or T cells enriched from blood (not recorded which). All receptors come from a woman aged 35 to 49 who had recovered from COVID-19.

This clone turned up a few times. Here the CDR3 reads CASSDELAGELFF. CDR3 sequence (DNA): TGTGCCAGCAGTGACGAACTGGCCGGGGAGCTGTTTTTT. This chain connects TRBV6-4 to TRBJ2-2; the D is unclear. The germline V gene has CDR1 MRHNA and CDR2 SNTAGT. Trimming took off 2 bases at V and 6 bases at J, with 7 bases between the two ends. The CDR3 is 13 residues long.

The CDR3 here is CASRAGGITDTQYF. The CDR3 DNA follows: TGCGCCAGCCGGGCTGGGGGGATCACAGATACGCAGTATTTT. This rearrangement joins TRBV5-1 to TRBJ2-3, with D maybe TRBD2 (6 bases). Deletions cut 7 bases from V and 2 bases from J, with 14 bases between. The length of the CDR3 is 14 residues. Germline assignment: CDR1 SGHRS and CDR2 YFSETQ.

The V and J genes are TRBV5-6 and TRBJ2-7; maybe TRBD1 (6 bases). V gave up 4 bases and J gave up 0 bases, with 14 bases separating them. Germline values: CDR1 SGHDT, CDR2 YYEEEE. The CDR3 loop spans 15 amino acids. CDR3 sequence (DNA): TGTGCCAGCAGCATGGGGACATCTCCCTCCTACGAGCAGTACTTC. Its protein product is CASSMGTSPSYEQYF.

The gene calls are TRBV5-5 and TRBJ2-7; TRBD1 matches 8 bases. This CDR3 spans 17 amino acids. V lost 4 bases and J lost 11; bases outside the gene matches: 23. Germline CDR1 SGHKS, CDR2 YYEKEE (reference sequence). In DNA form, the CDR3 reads TGTGCCAGCAGCCACAATTCAGGGGGCGAGGGTGGAGCCGTGGAGTACTTC. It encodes CASSHNSGGEGGAVEYF.

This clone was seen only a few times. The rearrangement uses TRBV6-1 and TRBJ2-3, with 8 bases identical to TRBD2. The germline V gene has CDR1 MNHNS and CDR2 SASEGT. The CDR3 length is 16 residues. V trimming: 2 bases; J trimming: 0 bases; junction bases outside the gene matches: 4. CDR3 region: CASSELRGASTDTQYF. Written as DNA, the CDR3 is TGTGCCAGCAGTGAACTGCGGGGGGCCAGCACAGATACGCAGTATTTT.

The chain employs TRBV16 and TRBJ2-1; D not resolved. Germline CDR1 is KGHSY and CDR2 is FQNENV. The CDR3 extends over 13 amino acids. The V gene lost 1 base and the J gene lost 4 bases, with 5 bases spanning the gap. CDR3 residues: CASSQYSYNEQFF. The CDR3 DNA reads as TGTGCCAGCAGCCAATACAGTTACAATGAGCAGTTCTTC. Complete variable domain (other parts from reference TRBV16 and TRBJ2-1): GEEVAQTPKHLVRGEGQKAKLYCAPIKGHSYVFWYQQVLKNEFKFLISFQNENVFDETGMPKERFSAKCLPNSPCSLEIQATKLEDSAVYFCASSQYSYNEQFFGPGTRLTVL.

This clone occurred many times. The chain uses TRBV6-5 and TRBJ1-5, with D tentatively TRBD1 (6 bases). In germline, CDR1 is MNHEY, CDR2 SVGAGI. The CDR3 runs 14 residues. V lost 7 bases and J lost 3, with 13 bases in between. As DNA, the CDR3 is TGTGCCAGCATGGAGGGGGGGATCAATCAGCCCCAGCATTTT. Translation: CASMEGGINQPQHF.

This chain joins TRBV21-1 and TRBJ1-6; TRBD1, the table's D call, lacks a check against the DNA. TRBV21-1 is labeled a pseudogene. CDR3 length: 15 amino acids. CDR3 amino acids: CASSKLKTGRSPLHF. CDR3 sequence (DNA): TGTGCCAGCAGCAAACTTAAGACAGGGCGATCACCCCTCCACTTT.

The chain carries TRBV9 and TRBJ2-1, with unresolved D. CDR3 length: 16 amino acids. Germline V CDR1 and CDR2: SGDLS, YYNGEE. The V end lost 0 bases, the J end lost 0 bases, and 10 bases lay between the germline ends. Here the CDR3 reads CASSVVGTPSYNEQFF. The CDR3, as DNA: TGTGCCAGCAGCGTAGTTGGTACACCCTCCTACAATGAGCAGTTCTTC.

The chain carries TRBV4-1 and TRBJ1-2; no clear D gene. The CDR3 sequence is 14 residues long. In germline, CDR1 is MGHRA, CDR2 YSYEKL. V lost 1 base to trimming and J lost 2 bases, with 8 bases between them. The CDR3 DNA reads TGCGCCAGCAGCCAAGTAGCGGGCAACTATGGCTACACCTTC. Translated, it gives CASSQVAGNYGYTF.

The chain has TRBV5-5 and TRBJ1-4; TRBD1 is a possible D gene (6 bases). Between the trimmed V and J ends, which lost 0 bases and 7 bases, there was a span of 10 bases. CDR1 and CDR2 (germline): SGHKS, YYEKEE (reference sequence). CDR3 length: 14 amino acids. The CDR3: CASSLAGGGEKLFF. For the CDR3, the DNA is TGTGCCAGCAGCTTGGCGGGGGGCGGTGAAAAACTGTTTTTT.

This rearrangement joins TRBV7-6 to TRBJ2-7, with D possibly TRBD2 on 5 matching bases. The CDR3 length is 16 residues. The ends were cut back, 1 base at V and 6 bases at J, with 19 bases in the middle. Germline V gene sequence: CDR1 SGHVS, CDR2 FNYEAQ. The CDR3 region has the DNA TGTGCCAGCAGCTTAGTCTCTCGGGTAGACCGGGGCGAGCAGTACTTC. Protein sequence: CASSLVSRVDRGEQYF.

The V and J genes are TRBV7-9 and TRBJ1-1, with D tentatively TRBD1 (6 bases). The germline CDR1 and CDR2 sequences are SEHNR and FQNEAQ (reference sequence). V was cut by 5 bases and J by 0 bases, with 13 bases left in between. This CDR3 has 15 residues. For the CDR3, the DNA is TGTGCCAGCAGCAACAGGGCAGGGGTGAACACTGAAGCTTTCTTT. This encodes CASSNRAGVNTEAFF.

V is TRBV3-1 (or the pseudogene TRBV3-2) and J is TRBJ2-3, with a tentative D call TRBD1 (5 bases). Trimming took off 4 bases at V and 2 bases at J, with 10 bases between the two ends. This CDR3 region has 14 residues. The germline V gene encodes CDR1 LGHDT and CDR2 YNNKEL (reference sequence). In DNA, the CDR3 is TGTGCCAGCAGCCCTTCGACAGCCACAGATACGCAGTATTTT. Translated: CASSPSTATDTQYF.

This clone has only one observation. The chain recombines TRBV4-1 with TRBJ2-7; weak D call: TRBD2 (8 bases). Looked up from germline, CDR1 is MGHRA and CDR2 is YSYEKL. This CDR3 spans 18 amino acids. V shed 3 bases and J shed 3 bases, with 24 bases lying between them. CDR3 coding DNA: TGCGCCAGCAGCCACCTAGGGGGCGGGACTAGGGGGGACTACGAGCAGTACTTC. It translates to CASSHLGGGTRGDYEQYF.

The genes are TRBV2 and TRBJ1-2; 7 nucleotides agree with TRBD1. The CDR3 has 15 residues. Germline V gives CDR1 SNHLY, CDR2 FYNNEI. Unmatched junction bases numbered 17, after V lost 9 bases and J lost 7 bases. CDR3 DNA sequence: TGTGCCAGTAAGACAGGGATTAAGGTAACTCGTGGCTACACCTTC. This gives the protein CASKTGIKVTRGYTF.

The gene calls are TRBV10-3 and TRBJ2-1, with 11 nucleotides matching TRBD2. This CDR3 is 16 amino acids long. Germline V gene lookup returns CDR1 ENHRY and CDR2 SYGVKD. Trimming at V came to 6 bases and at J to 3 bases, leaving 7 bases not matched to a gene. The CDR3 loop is CAISETSGDFYNEQFF. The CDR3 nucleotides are TGTGCCATCAGCGAGACTAGCGGGGATTTCTACAATGAGCAGTTCTTC.